This T cell receptor (beta chain) was sequenced in a study of shared clonotypes between healthy human individuals (dated by TCRdb to 2020 to 2021). Turning to the overall study: A couple of women and three men aged 18 to 49 years were included in the cohort. For each donor, CD4 naive and CD4 memory were each given three plates, CD8 naive was given two plates, and CD8 memory was given one plate. To estimate repertoire size and how much clonotypes are shared between individuals, the study performed deep sequencing of blood TCR repertoires from roughly five healthy adults. Libraries were prepared and TCR repertoires were sequenced by different laboratories using diverse techniques, in order to increase sequencing depth and limit assay-specific biases. Per donor, leukapheresis produced somewhere between about 0.9 and 9.5 billion PBMCs. Here is what the overall study found, with its caveats: Even with the large sequencing depth, rarefaction of the sorted-subset datasets indicated that sequencing was incomplete. Pairwise subsampling led to the expectation that sequencing depth would affect the degree of clonotype sharing among donors. Naive subsets generally had larger estimated clonotype richness than memory subsets did. The genetic and exposure-history diversity represented was limited by the small number of donors. Compared with non-shared clonotypes, clonotypes shared by all four sorted-subset donors had higher generation probabilities. Across a few donors, around 5% of naive CD4, approximately 3.6% of naive CD8, 2.3% of memory CD4, and approximately 0.42% of memory CD8 clonotypes were shared. Sampling was restricted to blood, and TCR repertoires in tissues likely differ from the TCR repertoires found in blood.

Healthy HIV-negative adults with no recently reported acute infections or vaccinations were included as donors. Every donor was a Caucasian adult residing in Nashville, Tennessee, USA. Magnetic negative selection was used to enrich CD4+ T cells, after which naive cells were positively selected on CD45RA and the negative fraction became the memory subset. Blood was obtained by leukapheresis, after which PBMCs were separated by Ficoll-Histopaque density gradient centrifugation and cryopreserved in liquid nitrogen vapor phase. Purity and quantity of every magnetically sorted T cell population were checked by analytical flow cytometry. Each sorted fraction had its genomic DNA isolated and then quantified by UV absorbance on a Nanodrop 2000c. As encoded in the germline V gene, CDR1 is SGHTA while CDR2 is FQGNSA. At the junction V is shortened by 5 bases and J by 6 bases, with 17 bases in between. The CDR3 sequence holds 14 residues, the cysteine and phenylalanine included. Only the CDR3 portion is preserved as DNA: 42 bases, with reading frame beginning at the first base.

TCR CDR3 regions were amplified from genomic DNA by multiplex PCR using the deep immunoSEQ assay. Extracted genomic DNA from each cell subset was spread evenly across all wells of several immunoSEQ 96-well plates, with each plate serving as a replicate. For sorted subsets, each replicate PCR was loaded with about 200 ng genomic DNA, equivalent to about 33,000 T cell genomes. Purified libraries were quantified with a Qubit 3.0 fluorometer, sized on a Bioanalyzer 2100, and re-quantified with the KAPA Library Quantification kit. Every immunoSEQ 96-well plate was sequenced on a dedicated single-read 150-cycle Illumina NextSeq 550 flow cell. The paper's processing steps were these. Because only junctional sequences without quality scores were contained in the immunoSEQ output, filtering matching that applied to full-length reads could not be performed. Sequences were annotated with PyIR, a Python wrapper for IgBLAST v1.9, using IMGT germline references to assign V/J genes and CDR3. Reads with weak V/J assignments (E-value above 1e-6), missing CDR3, stop codons, out-of-frame junctions, or ambiguous translated residues were removed. V3J clonotypes were defined by identical inferred V gene, J gene, and CDR3 amino acid sequence. Percentage overlap between repertoires was calculated by dividing the number of shared unique clonotypes by the size of the smaller repertoire. Repertoire richness was assessed with RTK rarefaction, the Chao1 estimator, and Recon v2.1 estimates of unobserved clonotypes. Generation probabilities were computed with OLGA for all TCRbeta clonotypes obtained by the gDNA method from several donors. TCRdb provides this immuneACCESS table in a form limited to in-frame rearrangements. Some clones are lacking; in checked studies, under half of them reflect an unresolved V gene, and why the rest are absent is not known. V and J calls and clone size follow that table, whereas D and trimming were derived from the DNA. A total of roughly 1 million clones appear in this sample, about 77% of them only once. Over 1.3% of the sample lies in the top ten.

As regards this clone: The antigen it binds to is not known. Nothing much larger sits one base from this clone, and base qualities are not available.

The sample was memory CD4+ T cells sorted from blood. The cell subset or site label, as the study defines it: CD45RA-negative fraction. This sequence originates from a young man in good health. The sequence joins TRBV7-2 to TRBJ2-7; perhaps TRBD2 is the D gene, with 6 bases matching. CDR3 loop: CASSKRGDSREQYF. The DNA sequence reads TGTGCCAGCAGCAAACGCGGGGACTCGCGCGAGCAGTACTTC.